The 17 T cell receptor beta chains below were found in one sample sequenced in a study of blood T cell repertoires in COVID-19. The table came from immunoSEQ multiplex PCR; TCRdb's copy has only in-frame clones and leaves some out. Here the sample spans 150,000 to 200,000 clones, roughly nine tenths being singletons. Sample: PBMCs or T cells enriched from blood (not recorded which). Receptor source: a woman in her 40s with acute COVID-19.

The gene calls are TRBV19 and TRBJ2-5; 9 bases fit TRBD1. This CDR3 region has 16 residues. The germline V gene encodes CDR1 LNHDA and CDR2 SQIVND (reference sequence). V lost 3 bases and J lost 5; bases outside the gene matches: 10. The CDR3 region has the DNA TGTGCCAGTAGTATCGGGGGACAGGGCCCTCGTGAGACCCAGTACTTC. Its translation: CASSIGGQGPRETQYF.

The CDR3 is CASSLRLARGNEQFF. The CDR3 DNA reads TGCGCCAGCAGCCTTCGACTAGCGCGAGGGAATGAGCAGTTCTTC. This chain connects TRBV4-3 to TRBJ2-1, with 8 bases lining up with TRBD2. Per the germline V gene, CDR1 is LGHNA and CDR2 is YSLEER. The CDR3 is made up of 15 amino acids. Trimming cost V 4 bases and J 7 bases; bases outside gene matches: 9.

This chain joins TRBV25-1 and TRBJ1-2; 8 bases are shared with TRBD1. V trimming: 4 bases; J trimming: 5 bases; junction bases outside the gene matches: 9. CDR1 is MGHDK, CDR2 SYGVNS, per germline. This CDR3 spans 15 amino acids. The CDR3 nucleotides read TGTGCCAGCAGTGGACCTAGACAGGGGCGGTATGGCTACACCTTC. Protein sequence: CASSGPRQGRYGYTF.

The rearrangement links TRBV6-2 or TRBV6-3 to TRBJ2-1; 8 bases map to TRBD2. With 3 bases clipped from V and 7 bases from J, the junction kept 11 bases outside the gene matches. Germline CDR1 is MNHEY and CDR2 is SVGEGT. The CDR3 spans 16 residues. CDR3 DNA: TGTGCCAGCAGTTATGGGTTTACTAGCGGAAGGAATGAGCAGTTCTTC. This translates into CASSYGFTSGRNEQFF.

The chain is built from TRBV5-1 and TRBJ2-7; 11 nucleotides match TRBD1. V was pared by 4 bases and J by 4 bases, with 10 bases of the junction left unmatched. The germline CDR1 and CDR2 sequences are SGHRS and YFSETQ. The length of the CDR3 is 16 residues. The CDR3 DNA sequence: TGCGCCAGCAGCCCACTGGGACAGGGGGTGATTTACGAGCAGTACTTC. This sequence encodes CASSPLGQGVIYEQYF.

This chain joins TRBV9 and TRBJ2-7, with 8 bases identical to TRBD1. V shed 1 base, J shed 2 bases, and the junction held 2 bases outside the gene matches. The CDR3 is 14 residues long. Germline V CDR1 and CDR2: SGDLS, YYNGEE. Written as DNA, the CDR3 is TGTGCCAGCAGCGTATCAGGGGGCCCCTACGAGCAGTACTTC. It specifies CASSVSGGPYEQYF.

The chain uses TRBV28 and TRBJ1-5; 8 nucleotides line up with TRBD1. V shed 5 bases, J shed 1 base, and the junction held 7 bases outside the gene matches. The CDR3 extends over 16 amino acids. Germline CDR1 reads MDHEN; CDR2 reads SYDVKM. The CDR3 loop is CASSPYGQGSNQPQHF. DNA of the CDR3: TGTGCCAGCAGTCCCTATGGACAGGGAAGCAATCAGCCCCAGCATTTT.

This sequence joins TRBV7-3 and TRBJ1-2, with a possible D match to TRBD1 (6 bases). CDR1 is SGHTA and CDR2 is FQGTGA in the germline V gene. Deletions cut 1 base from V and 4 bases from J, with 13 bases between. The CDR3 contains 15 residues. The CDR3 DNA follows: TGTGCCAGCAGCTTAAGGCAGGCGGGGGCCTATGGCTACACCTTC. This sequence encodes CASSLRQAGAYGYTF.

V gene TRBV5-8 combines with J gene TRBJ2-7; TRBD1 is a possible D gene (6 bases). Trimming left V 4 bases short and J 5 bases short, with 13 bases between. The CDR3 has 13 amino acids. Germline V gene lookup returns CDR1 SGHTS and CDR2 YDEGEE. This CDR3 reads CASSRGTLDEQYF. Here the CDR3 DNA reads TGTGCCAGCAGCAGAGGGACATTAGACGAGCAGTACTTC.

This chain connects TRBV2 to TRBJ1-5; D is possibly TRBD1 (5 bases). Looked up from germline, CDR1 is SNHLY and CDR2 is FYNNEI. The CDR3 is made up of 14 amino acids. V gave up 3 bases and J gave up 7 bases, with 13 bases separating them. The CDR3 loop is CASSEHRLQQPQHF. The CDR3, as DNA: TGTGCCAGCAGTGAGCACAGGCTTCAGCAGCCCCAGCATTTT.

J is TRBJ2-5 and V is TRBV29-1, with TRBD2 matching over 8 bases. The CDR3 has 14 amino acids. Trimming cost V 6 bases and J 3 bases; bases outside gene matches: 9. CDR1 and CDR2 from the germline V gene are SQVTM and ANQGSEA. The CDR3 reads CSVELAEGEETQYF. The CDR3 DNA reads TGCAGCGTGGAACTAGCGGAGGGGGAAGAGACCCAGTACTTC.

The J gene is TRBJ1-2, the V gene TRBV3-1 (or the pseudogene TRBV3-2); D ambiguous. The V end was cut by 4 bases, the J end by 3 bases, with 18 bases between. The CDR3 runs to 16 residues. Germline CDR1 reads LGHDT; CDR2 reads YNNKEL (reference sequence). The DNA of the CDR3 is TGTGCCAGCAGCCCCAAACTTTCAGAGGGTGACTATGGCTACACCTTC. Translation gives CASSPKLSEGDYGYTF.

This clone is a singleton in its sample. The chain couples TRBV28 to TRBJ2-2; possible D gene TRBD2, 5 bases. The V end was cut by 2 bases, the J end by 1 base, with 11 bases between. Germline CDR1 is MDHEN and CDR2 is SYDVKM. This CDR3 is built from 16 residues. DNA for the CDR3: TGTGCCAGCAGTTTAGTGTCTGGAGGGAACACCGGGGAGCTGTTTTTT. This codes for CASSLVSGGNTGELFF.

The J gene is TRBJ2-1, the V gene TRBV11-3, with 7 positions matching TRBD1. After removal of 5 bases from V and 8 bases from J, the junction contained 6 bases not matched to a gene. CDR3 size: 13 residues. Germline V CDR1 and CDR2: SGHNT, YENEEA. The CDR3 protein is CASSPGTADEQFF. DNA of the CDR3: TGTGCCAGCAGCCCGGGGACAGCTGATGAGCAGTTCTTC. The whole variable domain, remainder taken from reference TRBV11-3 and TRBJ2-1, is EAGVVQSPRYKIIEKKQPVAFWCNPISGHNTLYWYLQNLGQGPELLIRYENEEAVDDSQLPKDRFSAERLKGVDSTLKIQPAELGDSAVYLCASSPGTADEQFFGPGTRLTVL.

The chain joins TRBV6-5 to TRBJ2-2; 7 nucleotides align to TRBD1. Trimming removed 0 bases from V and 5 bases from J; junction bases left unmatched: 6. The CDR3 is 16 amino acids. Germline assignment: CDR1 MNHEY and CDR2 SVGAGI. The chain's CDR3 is CASSYSNRGYTGELFF. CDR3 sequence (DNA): TGTGCCAGCAGTTACTCGAACAGGGGATATACCGGGGAGCTGTTTTTT.

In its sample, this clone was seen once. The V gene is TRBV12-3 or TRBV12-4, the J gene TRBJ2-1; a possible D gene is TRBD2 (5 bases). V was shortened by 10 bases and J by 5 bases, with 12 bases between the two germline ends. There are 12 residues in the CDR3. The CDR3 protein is CANNKGDNEQFF. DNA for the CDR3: TGTGCCAACAACAAGGGAGACAATGAGCAGTTCTTC.

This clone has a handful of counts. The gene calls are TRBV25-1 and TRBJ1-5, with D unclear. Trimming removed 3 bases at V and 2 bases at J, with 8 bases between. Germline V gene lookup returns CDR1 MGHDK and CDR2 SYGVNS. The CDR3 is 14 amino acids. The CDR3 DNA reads TGTGCCAGCAGTGAGACCGGGGGCAATCAGCCCCAGCATTTT. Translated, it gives CASSETGGNQPQHF.